The sequence of this TCR beta chain was determined in a study of sequential checkpoint blockade in melanoma. Treatment in this sample: randomized to nivolumab then ipilimumab (arm A) or the reverse (arm B). The CDR3 extends over 12 amino acids. In germline, CDR1 is GTSNPN, CDR2 SVGIG (reference sequence). V was cut by 0 bases and J by 5 bases, with 8 bases left in between. Generated by immunoSEQ multiplex PCR, the TCRdb table keeps only in-frame clones and is missing some. In the table there are some 6,200 clones, around 26% of which are singletons. The sample in question was tumor tissue (inferred from file names), obtained from a patient given nivolumab and ipilimumab in sequence. The clonotype comes from a human donor with melanoma. The rearrangement links TRBV30 to TRBJ2-7; D is unresolved. The CDR3 DNA sequence: TGTGCCTGGAGTGTTGGGGTTCACGAGCAGTACTTC. It specifies CAWSVGVHEQYF.